This entry describes one T cell receptor beta chain. The antigen remains unidentified. The germline CDR1 and CDR2 sequences are SGHTA and FQGTGA. The germline V and J ends were trimmed by 4 bases and 8 bases, with 15 bases remaining between them. CDR3 length: 14 residues. This entry belongs to a study of cytomegalovirus exposure and HLA in healthy donors. Whole-study results and caveats: An analysis that was carried out later associated 16,000 or so TCR beta sequences with HLA alleles at 0.05 false discovery rate. It was only CMV serostatus that was available as immune exposure information. Later analysis showed most CMV-associated TCR beta chains appearing HLA-restricted.

PCR employed 60 Vbeta and 13 Jbeta primers. The protocol was immunoSEQ multiplex PCR, while the TCRdb copy is restricted to in-frame clones and leaves out a portion. The sample contains some 190,000 clones, roughly 74% of which appear only once. The chain joins TRBV7-3 to TRBJ2-1; a possible D gene is TRBD1 (6 bases). The TCR originated in a woman under 40 in good health and CMV-seropositive. Sequenced input: PBMCs. As DNA, the CDR3 is TGTGCCAGCAGCTACGACAGGTATTCAGATGAGCAGTTCTTC. Its protein is CASSYDRYSDEQFF. Combining the CDR3 with reference TRBV7-3 and TRBJ2-1 gives the whole variable domain GAGVSQTPSNKVTEKGKYVELRCDPISGHTALYWYRQSLGQGPEFLIYFQGTGAADDSGLPNDRFFAVRPEGSVSTLKIQRTERGDSAVYLCASSYDRYSDEQFFGPGTRLTVL.